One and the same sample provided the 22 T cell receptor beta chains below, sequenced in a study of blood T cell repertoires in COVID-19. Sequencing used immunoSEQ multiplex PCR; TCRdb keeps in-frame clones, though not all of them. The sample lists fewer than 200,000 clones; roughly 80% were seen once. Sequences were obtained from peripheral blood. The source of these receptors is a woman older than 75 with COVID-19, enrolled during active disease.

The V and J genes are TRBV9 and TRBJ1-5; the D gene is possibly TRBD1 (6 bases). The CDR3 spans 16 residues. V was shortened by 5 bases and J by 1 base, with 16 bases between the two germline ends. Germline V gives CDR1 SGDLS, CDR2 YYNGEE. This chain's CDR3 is CASSRGHKGSNQPQHF. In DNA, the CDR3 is TGTGCCAGCAGTCGGGGACACAAAGGAAGCAATCAGCCCCAGCATTTT.

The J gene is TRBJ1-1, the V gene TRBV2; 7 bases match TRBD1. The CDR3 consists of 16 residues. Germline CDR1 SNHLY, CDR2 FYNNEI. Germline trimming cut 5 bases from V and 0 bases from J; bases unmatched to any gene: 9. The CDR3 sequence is CASSKRDSAMNTEAFF. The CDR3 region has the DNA TGTGCCAGCAGTAAAAGGGACAGTGCGATGAACACTGAAGCTTTCTTT.

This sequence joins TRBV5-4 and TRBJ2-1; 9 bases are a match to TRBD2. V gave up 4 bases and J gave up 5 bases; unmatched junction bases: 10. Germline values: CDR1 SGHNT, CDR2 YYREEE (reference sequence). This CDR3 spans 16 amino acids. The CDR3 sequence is CASSPAGGGGDNEQFF. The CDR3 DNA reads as TGTGCCAGCAGCCCCGCGGGCGGCGGGGGGGACAATGAGCAGTTCTTC.

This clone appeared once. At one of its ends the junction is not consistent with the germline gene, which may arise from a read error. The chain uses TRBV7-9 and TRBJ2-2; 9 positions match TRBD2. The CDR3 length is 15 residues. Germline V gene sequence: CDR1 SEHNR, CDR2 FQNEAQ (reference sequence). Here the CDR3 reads CASSLAGLGAGELFF. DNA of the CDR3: TGTGCCAGCAGCCTAGCGGGGCTTGGGGCCGGGGAGCTGTTTTTT.

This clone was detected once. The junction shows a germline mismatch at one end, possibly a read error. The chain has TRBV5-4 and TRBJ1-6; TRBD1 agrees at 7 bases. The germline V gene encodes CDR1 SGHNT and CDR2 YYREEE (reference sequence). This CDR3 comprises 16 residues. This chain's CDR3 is CASSPTGSSYNSPLHF. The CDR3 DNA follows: TGTGCTAGCAGCCCGACAGGGAGCTCCTATAATTCACCCCTCCACTTT.

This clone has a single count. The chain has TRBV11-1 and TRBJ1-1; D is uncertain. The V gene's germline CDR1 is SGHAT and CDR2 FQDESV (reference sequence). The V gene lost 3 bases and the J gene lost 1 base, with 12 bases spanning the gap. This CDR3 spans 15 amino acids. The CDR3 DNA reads TGTGCCAGCAGCTTTTCTGGGGAGTCGAACACTGAAGCTTTCTTT. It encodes CASSFSGESNTEAFF.

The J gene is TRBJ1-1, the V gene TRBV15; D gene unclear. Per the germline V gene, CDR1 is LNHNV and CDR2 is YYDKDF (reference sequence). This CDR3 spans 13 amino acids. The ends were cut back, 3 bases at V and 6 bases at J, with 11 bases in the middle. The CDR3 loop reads CATSSRVRAEAFF. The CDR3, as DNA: TGTGCCACCAGCAGTAGGGTGCGGGCTGAAGCTTTCTTT.

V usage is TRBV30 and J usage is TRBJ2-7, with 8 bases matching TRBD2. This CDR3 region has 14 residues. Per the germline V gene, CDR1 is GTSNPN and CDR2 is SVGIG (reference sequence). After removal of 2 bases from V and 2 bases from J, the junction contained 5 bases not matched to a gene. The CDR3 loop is CAWSQTSATYEQYF. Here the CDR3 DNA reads TGTGCCTGGAGTCAGACTAGCGCCACCTACGAGCAGTACTTC.

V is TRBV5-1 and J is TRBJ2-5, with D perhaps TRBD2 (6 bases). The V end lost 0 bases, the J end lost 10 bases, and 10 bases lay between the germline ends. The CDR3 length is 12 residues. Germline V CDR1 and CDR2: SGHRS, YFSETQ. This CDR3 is CASSLGWEDQYF. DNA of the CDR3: TGCGCCAGCAGCTTGGGGTGGGAGGACCAGTACTTC.

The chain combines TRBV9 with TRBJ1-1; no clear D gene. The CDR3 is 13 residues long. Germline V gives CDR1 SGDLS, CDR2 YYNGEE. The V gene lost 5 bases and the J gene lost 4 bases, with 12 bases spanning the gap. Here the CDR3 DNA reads TGTGCCAGCAGTGCCGCGGCAGCCACTGAAGCTTTCTTT. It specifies CASSAAAATEAFF.

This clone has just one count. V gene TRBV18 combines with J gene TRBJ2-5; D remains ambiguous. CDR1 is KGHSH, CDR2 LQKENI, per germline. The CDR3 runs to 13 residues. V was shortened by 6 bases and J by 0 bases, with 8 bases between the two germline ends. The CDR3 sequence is CASSSGYQETQYF. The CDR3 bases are TGTGCCAGCTCTTCAGGTTACCAAGAGACCCAGTACTTC. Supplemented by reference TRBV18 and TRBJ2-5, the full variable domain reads NAGVMQNPRHLVRRRGQEARLRCSPMKGHSHVYWYRQLPEEGLKFMVYLQKENIIDESGMPKERFSAEFPKEGPSILRIQQVVRGDSAAYFCASSSGYQETQYFGPGTRLLVL.

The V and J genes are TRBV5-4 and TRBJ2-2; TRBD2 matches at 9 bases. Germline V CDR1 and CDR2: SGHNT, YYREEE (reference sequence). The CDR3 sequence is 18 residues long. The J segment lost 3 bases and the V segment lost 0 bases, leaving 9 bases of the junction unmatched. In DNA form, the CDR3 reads TGTGCCAGCAGCTTGGGACTAGCGGTCCGGGGCGACACCGGGGAGCTGTTTTTT. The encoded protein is CASSLGLAVRGDTGELFF.

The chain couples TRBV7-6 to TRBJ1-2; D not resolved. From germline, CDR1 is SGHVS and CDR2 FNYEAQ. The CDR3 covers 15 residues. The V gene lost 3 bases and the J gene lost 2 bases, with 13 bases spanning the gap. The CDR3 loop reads CASSLSASGNYGYTF. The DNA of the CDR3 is TGTGCCAGCAGCTTGAGTGCCTCAGGCAACTATGGCTACACCTTC.

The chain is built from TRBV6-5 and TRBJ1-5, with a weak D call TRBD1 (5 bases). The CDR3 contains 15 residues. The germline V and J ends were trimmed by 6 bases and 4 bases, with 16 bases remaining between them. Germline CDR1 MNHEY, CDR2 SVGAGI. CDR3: CASRFPSGKNQPQHF. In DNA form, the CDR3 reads TGTGCCAGCAGATTTCCCTCAGGGAAAAATCAGCCCCAGCATTTT.

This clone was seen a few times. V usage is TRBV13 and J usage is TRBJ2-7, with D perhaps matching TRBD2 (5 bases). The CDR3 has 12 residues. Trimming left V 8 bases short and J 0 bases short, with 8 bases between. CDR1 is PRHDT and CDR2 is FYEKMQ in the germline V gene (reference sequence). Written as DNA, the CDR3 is TGTGCCAGCGGCGCGGGCTCCTACGAGCAGTACTTC. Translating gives CASGAGSYEQYF.

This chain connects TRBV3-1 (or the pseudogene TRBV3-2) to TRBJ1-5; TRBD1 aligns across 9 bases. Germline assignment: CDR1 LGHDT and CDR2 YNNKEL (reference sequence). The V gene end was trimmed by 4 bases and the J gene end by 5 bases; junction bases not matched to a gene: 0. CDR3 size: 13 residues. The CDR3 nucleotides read TGTGCCAGCAGCCGGACAGGGGATCAGCCCCAGCATTTT. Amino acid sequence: CASSRTGDQPQHF.

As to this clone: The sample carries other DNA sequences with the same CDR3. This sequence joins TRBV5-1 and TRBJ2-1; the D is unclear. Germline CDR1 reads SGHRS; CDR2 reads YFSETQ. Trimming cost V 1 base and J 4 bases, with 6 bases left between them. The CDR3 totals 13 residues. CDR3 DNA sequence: TGCGCCAGCAGCTTGAATAGTTACAATGAGCAGTTCTTC. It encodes CASSLNSYNEQFF.

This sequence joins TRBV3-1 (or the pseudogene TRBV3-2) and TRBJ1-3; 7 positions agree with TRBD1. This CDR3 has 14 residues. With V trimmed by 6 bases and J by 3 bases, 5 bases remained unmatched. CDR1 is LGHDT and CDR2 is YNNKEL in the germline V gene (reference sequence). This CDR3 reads CASSQQGNGNTIYF. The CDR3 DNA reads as TGTGCCAGCAGTCAACAGGGGAATGGAAACACCATATATTTT.

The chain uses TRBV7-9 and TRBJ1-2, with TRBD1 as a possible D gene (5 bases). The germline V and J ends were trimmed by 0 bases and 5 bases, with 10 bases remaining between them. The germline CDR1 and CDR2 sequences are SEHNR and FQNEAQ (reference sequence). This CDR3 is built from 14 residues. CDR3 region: CASSLAWEGYGYTF. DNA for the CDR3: TGTGCCAGCAGCTTAGCTTGGGAGGGGTATGGCTACACCTTC.

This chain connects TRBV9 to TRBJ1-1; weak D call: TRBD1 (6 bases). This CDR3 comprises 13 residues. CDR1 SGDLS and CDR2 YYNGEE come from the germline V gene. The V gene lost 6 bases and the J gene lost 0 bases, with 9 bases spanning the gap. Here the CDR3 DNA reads TGTGCCAGCACACAGGGTTTGAACACTGAAGCTTTCTTT. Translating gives CASTQGLNTEAFF.

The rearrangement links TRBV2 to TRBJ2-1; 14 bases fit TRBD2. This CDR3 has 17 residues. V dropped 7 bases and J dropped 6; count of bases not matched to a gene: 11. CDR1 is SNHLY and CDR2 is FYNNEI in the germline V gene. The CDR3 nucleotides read TGTGCCAGCACCCCCCCCGAGGGACTAGCGGGGGCCAATGAGCAGTTCTTC. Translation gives CASTPPEGLAGANEQFF.

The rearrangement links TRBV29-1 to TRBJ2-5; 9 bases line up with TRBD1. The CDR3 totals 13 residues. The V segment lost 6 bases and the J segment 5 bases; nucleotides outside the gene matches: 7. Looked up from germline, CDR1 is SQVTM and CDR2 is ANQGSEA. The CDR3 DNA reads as TGCAGCGTCAAGGACAGGGGCGATGAGACCCAGTACTTC. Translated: CSVKDRGDETQYF.